This T cell receptor beta chain was identified in a study of cytomegalovirus exposure and HLA in healthy donors. In the study overall: The same platform was used for the 100 to 150 validation repertoires and the roughly 680 first-cohort repertoires, a later analysis reported. General study results and limits: Overall, under 200 TCR beta chains were annotated as cytomegalovirus-associated.

This clone was counted once. What it recognizes is unknown. Sequencing used immunoSEQ multiplex PCR; TCRdb keeps in-frame clones, though not all of them. The sample records 150,000 or so clones, approximately 86% being singletons. While the first cohort had 600 to 750 subjects, the donors belonged to the separate validation cohort of about 130 subjects. The sample consisted of PBMCs. The clonotype was recovered from a man younger than 35 in good health and CMV-seropositive.

CDR3 bases: TGTGCCAGCAGCCCCTCGGGACAGCCGGGCCTGGAGCAGTACTTC. Amino acid sequence: CASSPSGQPGLEQYF. The V and J genes are TRBV7-9 and TRBJ2-7; 7 nucleotides align to TRBD1. This CDR3 has 15 residues. V lost 5 bases, J lost 7 bases, and 14 bases stayed unmatched. CDR1 is SEHNR, CDR2 FQNEAQ, per germline (reference sequence).